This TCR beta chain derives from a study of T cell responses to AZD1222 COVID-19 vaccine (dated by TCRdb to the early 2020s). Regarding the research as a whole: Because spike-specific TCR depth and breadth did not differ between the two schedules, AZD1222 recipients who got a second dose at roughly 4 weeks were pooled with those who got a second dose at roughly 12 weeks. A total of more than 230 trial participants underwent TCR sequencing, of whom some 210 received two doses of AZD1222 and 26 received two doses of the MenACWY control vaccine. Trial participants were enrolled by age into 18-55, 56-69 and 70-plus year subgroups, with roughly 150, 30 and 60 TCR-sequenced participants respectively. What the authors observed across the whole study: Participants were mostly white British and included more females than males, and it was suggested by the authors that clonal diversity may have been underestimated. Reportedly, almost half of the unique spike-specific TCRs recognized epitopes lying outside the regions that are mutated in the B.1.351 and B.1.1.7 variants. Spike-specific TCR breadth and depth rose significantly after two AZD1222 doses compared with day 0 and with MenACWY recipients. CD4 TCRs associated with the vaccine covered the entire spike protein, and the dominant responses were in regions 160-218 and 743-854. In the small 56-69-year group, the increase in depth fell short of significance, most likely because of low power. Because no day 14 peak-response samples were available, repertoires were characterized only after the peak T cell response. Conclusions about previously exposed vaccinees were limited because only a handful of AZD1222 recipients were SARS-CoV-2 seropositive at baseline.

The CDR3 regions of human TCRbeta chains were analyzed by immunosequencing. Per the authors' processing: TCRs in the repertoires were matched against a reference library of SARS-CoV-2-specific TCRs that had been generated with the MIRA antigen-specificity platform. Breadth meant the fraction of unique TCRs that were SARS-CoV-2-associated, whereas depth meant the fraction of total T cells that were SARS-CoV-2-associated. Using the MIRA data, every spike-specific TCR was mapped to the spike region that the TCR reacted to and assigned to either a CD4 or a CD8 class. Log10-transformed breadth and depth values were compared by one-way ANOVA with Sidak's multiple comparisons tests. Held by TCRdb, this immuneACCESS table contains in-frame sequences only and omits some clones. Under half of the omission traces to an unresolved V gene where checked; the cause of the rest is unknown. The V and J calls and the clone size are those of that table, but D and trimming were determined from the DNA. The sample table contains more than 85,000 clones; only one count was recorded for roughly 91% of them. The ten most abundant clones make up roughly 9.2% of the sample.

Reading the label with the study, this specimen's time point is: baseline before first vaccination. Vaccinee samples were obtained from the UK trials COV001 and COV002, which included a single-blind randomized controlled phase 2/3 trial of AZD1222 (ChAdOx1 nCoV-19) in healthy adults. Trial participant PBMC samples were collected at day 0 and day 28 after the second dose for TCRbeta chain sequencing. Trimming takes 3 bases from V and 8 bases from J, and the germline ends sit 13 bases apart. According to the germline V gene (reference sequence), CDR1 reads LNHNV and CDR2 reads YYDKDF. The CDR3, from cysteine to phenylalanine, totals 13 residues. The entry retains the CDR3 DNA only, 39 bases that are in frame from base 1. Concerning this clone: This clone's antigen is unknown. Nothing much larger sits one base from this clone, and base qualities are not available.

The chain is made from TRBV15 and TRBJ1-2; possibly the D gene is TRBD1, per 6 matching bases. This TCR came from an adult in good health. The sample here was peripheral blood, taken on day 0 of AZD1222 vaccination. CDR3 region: CATSSIQGRGYTF. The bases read TGTGCCACCAGCAGTATCCAGGGGAGAGGCTACACCTTC. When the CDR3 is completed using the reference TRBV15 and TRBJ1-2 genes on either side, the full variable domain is DAMVIQNPRYQVTQFGKPVTLSCSQTLNHNVMYWYQQKSSQAPKLLFHYYDKDFNNEADTPDNFQSRRPNTSFCFLDIRSPGLGDTAMYLCATSSIQGRGYTFGSGTRLTVV.